The 32 T cell receptor beta chains in this list originate from one sample, sequenced in a study of CD8+ T cells in alopecia areata. Investigators isolated RNA and reverse transcribed it into cDNA to act as the sequencing template. Sequencing used immunoSEQ multiplex PCR; TCRdb keeps in-frame clones, though not all of them. The table records about 200,000 clones, roughly three fifths of them present only once. The material sequenced was CD8+ T cells sorted from blood. Every receptor here comes from a human donor in good health.

This clone occurred a few times. The V gene is TRBV4-1, the J gene TRBJ1-5; no firm D call. V was shortened by 2 bases and J by 5 bases, with 7 bases between the two germline ends. Germline CDR1 reads MGHRA; CDR2 reads YSYEKL. The CDR3 contains 13 residues. In nucleotides, the CDR3 is TGCGCCAGCAGCCAACTGGAATATCAGCCCCAGCATTTT. This gives the protein CASSQLEYQPQHF.

This clone was counted a few times. The chain is built from TRBV29-1 and TRBJ2-3; D is possibly TRBD1 (6 bases). This CDR3 contains 12 residues. V lost 7 bases and J 5 bases, leaving 13 bases between the germline ends. Germline V CDR1 and CDR2: SQVTM, ANQGSEA. The CDR3 nucleotides are TGCAGCGCCCGGGACACATTAGATACGCAGTATTTT. It encodes CSARDTLDTQYF.

V gene TRBV7-8 combines with J gene TRBJ1-5; D is uncertain. The CDR3 covers 16 residues. V was cut by 1 base and J by 1 base, with 11 bases left in between. Germline loops: CDR1 SGHVS, CDR2 FQNEAQ. The CDR3 nucleotides read TGTGCCAGCAGCTTAGGGACGGCGAGCAGCAATCAGCCCCAGCATTTT. Its translation is CASSLGTASSNQPQHF.

The chain links TRBV13 to TRBJ2-7, with a weak D call TRBD1 (6 bases). Germline CDR1 and CDR2: PRHDT and FYEKMQ (reference sequence). Trimming shortened V by 6 bases and J by 1 base, and 16 bases separated the two germline ends. CDR3 size: 15 residues. The CDR3 spells CASRRQVERSYEQYF. CDR3 DNA: TGTGCCAGCAGAAGACAGGTCGAAAGGTCCTACGAGCAGTACTTC.

The CDR3 region is CSLWEGRVHEQFF. In DNA, the CDR3 is TGCAGCCTGTGGGAGGGACGGGTCCATGAGCAGTTCTTC. The J gene is TRBJ2-1, the V gene TRBV29-1; TRBD2 agrees at 7 bases. Per the germline V gene, CDR1 is SQVTM and CDR2 is ANQGSEA. CDR3 length equals 13 residues. V shed 8 bases and J 8 bases; nucleotides not matched to a gene: 12.

This clone was found many times. J is TRBJ1-1 and V is TRBV29-1; D is ambiguous. V was clipped by 3 bases and J by 8 bases, with 13 bases between them. Germline V gene data show CDR1 as SQVTM and CDR2 as ANQGSEA. The CDR3 has 12 residues. CDR3 loop: CSVEGTASEAFF. The CDR3 bases are TGCAGCGTTGAGGGTACCGCGTCAGAAGCTTTCTTT.

This chain connects TRBV5-6 to TRBJ1-1, with 7 bases lining up with TRBD1. Germline assignment: CDR1 SGHDT and CDR2 YYEEEE. The CDR3 has 13 amino acids. Trimming removed 3 bases from V and 11 bases from J; junction bases left unmatched: 10. The CDR3 nucleotides read TGTGCCAGCAGCTCCTGGACAGGCTTTGGGGCTTTCTTT. This translates into CASSSWTGFGAFF.

The chain combines TRBV4-1 with TRBJ2-1; 7 nucleotides align to TRBD2. With 6 bases clipped from V and 6 bases from J, the junction kept 8 bases outside the gene matches. The CDR3 runs 14 residues. Per germline, CDR1 MGHRA and CDR2 YSYEKL. The CDR3 reads CASRGEGLGNEQFF. CDR3 bases: TGCGCCAGCAGGGGGGAGGGGCTGGGCAATGAGCAGTTCTTC.

CDR3 sequence (DNA): TGTGCCAGCAGTGATCCTGACCAGGGGGCGGATTCACCCCTCCACTTT. This translates into CASSDPDQGADSPLHF. The chain has TRBV2 and TRBJ1-6; 8 nucleotides line up with TRBD1. Unmatched junction bases numbered 9, after V lost 3 bases and J lost 8 bases. Germline CDR1 is SNHLY and CDR2 is FYNNEI. This CDR3 comprises 16 residues.

Only one count was recorded for this clone. This sequence joins TRBV27 and TRBJ2-3; possibly TRBD2 for D (5 bases). Germline V CDR1 and CDR2: MNHEY, SMNVEV (reference sequence). Between the trimmed V and J ends, which lost 7 bases and 3 bases, there was a span of 20 bases. This CDR3 region has 16 residues. The CDR3 DNA sequence: TGTGCCAGCACCCTAGCCGGGCAGCTAAGGACAGATACGCAGTATTTT. Translated, it gives CASTLAGQLRTDTQYF.

The chain links TRBV11-2 to TRBJ2-5, with 13 bases fitting TRBD2. J gave up 2 bases and V 5 bases, and 14 bases lay outside the gene matches. This CDR3 is 19 amino acids long. Germline V CDR1 and CDR2: SGHAT, FQNNGV. This chain's CDR3 is CASSGLGTTSGGPQETQYF. The CDR3 region has the DNA TGTGCCAGCAGCGGCCTGGGGACGACTAGCGGGGGGCCACAAGAGACCCAGTACTTC.

The J gene is TRBJ2-7, the V gene TRBV4-1; no firm D call. The V and J ends lost 1 base and 3 bases respectively, with 13 bases between them. Germline V gene sequence: CDR1 MGHRA, CDR2 YSYEKL. The CDR3 runs to 15 residues. The CDR3 here is CASSQVRLTHYEQYF. The DNA for the CDR3 is TGCGCCAGCAGCCAAGTTCGGCTTACTCACTACGAGCAGTACTTC.

This clone was counted only a few times. The chain has TRBV13 and TRBJ2-7; 7 nucleotides match TRBD1. Looked up from germline, CDR1 is PRHDT and CDR2 is FYEKMQ (reference sequence). The CDR3 is 16 residues long. Unmatched junction bases numbered 11, after V lost 3 bases and J lost 3 bases. Here the CDR3 DNA reads TGTGCCAGCAGCTTTTCGGTGACAGGGATTATCTACGAGCAGTACTTC. It codes for CASSFSVTGIIYEQYF.

In this sample, this clone turned up a few times. Other DNA sequences in this sample translate to the same CDR3. The chain recombines TRBV9 with TRBJ2-7; no clear D. Germline CDR1 SGDLS, CDR2 YYNGEE. V was cut by 3 bases and J by 3 bases, with 7 bases left in between. This CDR3 contains 12 residues. The CDR3 here is CASSAGGYEQYF. The CDR3 DNA sequence: TGTGCCAGCAGCGCCGGTGGCTACGAGCAGTACTTC.

This clone was picked up a small number of times. The V and J genes are TRBV4-2 and TRBJ1-6, with D possibly TRBD1 on 6 matching bases. The CDR3 length is 18 residues. Germline loops: CDR1 LGHNA, CDR2 YNFKEQ. Trimming stripped 5 bases from V and 0 bases from J, with 17 bases between. CDR3 nucleotides: TGTGCCAGCAGCTCAAGGGGGGACAAGAGCTCCTATAATTCACCCCTCCACTTT. Protein sequence: CASSSRGDKSSYNSPLHF.

The chain couples TRBV27 to TRBJ2-5; 10 bases align to TRBD2. Germline V gene sequence: CDR1 MNHEY, CDR2 SMNVEV (reference sequence). V was pared by 4 bases and J by 5 bases, with 4 bases of the junction left unmatched. CDR3 length: 14 amino acids. The CDR3 DNA reads as TGTGCCAGCAGTTCGCTAGCGGGGGTTGAGACCCAGTACTTC. This sequence encodes CASSSLAGVETQYF.

This clone was picked up a small number of times. The rearrangement uses TRBV29-1 and TRBJ2-1; D is possibly TRBD2 (5 bases). With 1 base removed from V and 4 bases from J, the gap between germline ends came to 11 bases. The CDR3 consists of 14 residues. The germline V gene encodes CDR1 SQVTM and CDR2 ANQGSEA. The CDR3 region is CSVEGSGRYNEQFF. CDR3 DNA sequence: TGCAGCGTTGAAGGATCTGGGAGATACAATGAGCAGTTCTTC.

This clone came up a few times. The chain couples TRBV5-4 to TRBJ2-7; tentative D call: TRBD1 (6 bases). With 2 bases removed from V and 5 bases from J, the gap between germline ends came to 14 bases. From germline, CDR1 is SGHNT and CDR2 YYREEE (reference sequence). The CDR3 consists of 14 residues. CDR3 residues: CASSFTGFVNEQYF. In DNA form, the CDR3 reads TGTGCCAGCAGCTTCACAGGGTTTGTAAACGAGCAGTACTTC.

In nucleotides, the CDR3 is TGTGCCTGGAGCCACATGGGGCCGGGGGAGCAGTACTTC. Protein sequence: CAWSHMGPGEQYF. The rearrangement uses TRBV30 and TRBJ2-7; D tentatively reads TRBD1 or TRBD2 (5 bases each). This CDR3 has 13 residues. Trimming cost V 3 bases and J 7 bases, with 16 bases left between them. The germline CDR1 and CDR2 sequences are GTSNPN and SVGIG (reference sequence).

The genes are TRBV5-6 and TRBJ2-1, with D uncertain. CDR1 and CDR2 from the germline V gene are SGHDT and YYEEEE. V was trimmed by 3 bases and J by 10 bases, leaving 8 bases between them. The length of the CDR3 is 11 residues. CDR3 residues: CASSSSGEQFF. In DNA form, the CDR3 reads TGTGCCAGCAGCTCTAGTGGGGAGCAGTTCTTC.

The sample holds a few counts of this clone. V is TRBV29-1 and J is TRBJ2-7; possible D gene TRBD2, 6 bases. V lost 1 base, J lost 4 bases, and 20 bases lay in between. Germline V gene lookup returns CDR1 SQVTM and CDR2 ANQGSEA. This CDR3 comprises 16 residues. The CDR3 loop is CSVEVTGRIAGYEQYF. CDR3 bases: TGCAGCGTTGAAGTCACGGGGAGGATCGCGGGGTACGAGCAGTACTTC.

Only a few counts were recorded for this clone. The chain employs TRBV29-1 and TRBJ2-2; TRBD2 might be the D (5 bases). CDR3 length: 12 amino acids. Looked up from germline, CDR1 is SQVTM and CDR2 is ANQGSEA. Trimming stripped 4 bases from V and 6 bases from J, with 9 bases between. CDR3 nucleotide sequence: TGCAGCGTTGGGGTGGAGGCCGGGGAGCTGTTTTTT. Protein product: CSVGVEAGELFF.

DNA of the CDR3: TGTGCCAGCAGCTTAGATACAGGGGGCGTGGGTGGCTACACCTTC. Amino acid sequence: CASSLDTGGVGGYTF. The V gene is TRBV7-8, the J gene TRBJ1-2; TRBD1 matches 9 bases. The ends lost 1 base at V and 7 bases at J; junction bases unmatched: 7. The CDR3 has 15 residues. Germline loops: CDR1 SGHVS, CDR2 FQNEAQ. Together with reference TRBV7-8 and TRBJ1-2, the CDR3 gives the full variable domain: GAGVSQSPRYKVAKRGQDVALRCDPISGHVSLFWYQQALGQGPEFLTYFQNEAQLDKSGLPSDRFFAERPEGSVSTLKIQRTQQEDSAVYLCASSLDTGGVGGYTFGSGTRLTVV.

This clone was observed a few times. The V gene is TRBV6-6, the J gene TRBJ2-1; 9 bases match TRBD2. This CDR3 has 15 residues. Germline-derived CDR1 and CDR2 are MNHNY and SVGAGI (reference sequence). V was clipped by 6 bases and J by 9 bases; unmatched bases: 12. CDR3 sequence reads: CASSSFRTSVAEQFF. The CDR3 DNA reads as TGTGCCAGCAGCTCCTTCAGGACTAGCGTCGCTGAGCAGTTCTTC.

The CDR3 here is CASSLHPSYNEQFF. The CDR3 DNA reads as TGTGCCAGCAGCTTACATCCGAGCTACAATGAGCAGTTCTTC. The V and J genes are TRBV5-4 and TRBJ2-1, with D uncertain. The CDR3 has 14 amino acids. Trimming removed 2 bases at V and 3 bases at J, with 9 bases between. In germline, CDR1 is SGHNT, CDR2 YYREEE (reference sequence).

The CDR3, as DNA: TGTGCCAGCCGTCCAGAGACTACTAACTATGGCTACACCTTC. This codes for CASRPETTNYGYTF. The chain carries TRBV18 and TRBJ1-2; D remains ambiguous. Germline CDR1 KGHSH, CDR2 LQKENI. CDR3 size: 14 residues. Trimming took off 8 bases at V and 0 bases at J, with 13 bases between the two ends.

The genes are TRBV29-1 and TRBJ2-7, with 8 bases identical to TRBD1. V gave up 3 bases and J gave up 5 bases; unmatched junction bases: 9. Germline V gene data show CDR1 as SQVTM and CDR2 as ANQGSEA. This CDR3 comprises 14 residues. The CDR3 DNA reads TGCAGCGTTGATGGGGACAGGTCGATACACGAGCAGTACTTC. Amino acids: CSVDGDRSIHEQYF.

The chain joins TRBV30 to TRBJ1-5; 9 bases align to TRBD1. The CDR3 sequence is 14 residues long. CDR1 is GTSNPN, CDR2 SVGIG, per germline (reference sequence). V dropped 5 bases and J dropped 0; count of bases not matched to a gene: 2. The CDR3 sequence: CAWGTGRSNQPQHF. The CDR3 coding sequence is TGTGCCTGGGGGACAGGGCGTAGCAATCAGCCCCAGCATTTT. Full variable domain (remainder filled in from reference TRBV30 and TRBJ1-5): SQTIHQWPATLVQPVGSPLSLECTVEGTSNPNLYWYRQAAGRGLQLLFYSVGIGQISSEVPQNLSASRPQDRQFILSSKKLLLSDSGFYLCAWGTGRSNQPQHFGDGTRLSIL.

The chain links TRBV5-1 to TRBJ2-7, with D unclear. V lost 4 bases and J 0 bases, leaving 8 bases between the germline ends. Germline V gene data show CDR1 as SGHRS and CDR2 as YFSETQ. The CDR3 consists of 13 residues. CDR3 region: CASSPDVSYEQYF. As DNA, the CDR3 is TGCGCCAGCAGCCCGGACGTCTCCTACGAGCAGTACTTC. Complete variable domain (other parts from reference TRBV5-1 and TRBJ2-7): KAGVTQTPRYLIKTRGQQVTLSCSPISGHRSVSWYQQTPGQGLQFLFEYFSETQRNKGNFPGRFSGRQFSNSRSEMNVSTLELGDSALYLCASSPDVSYEQYFGPGTRLTVT.

V usage is TRBV13 and J usage is TRBJ2-6; 12 bases fit TRBD1. The CDR3 consists of 17 residues. V lost 4 bases and J lost 2; bases outside the gene matches: 3. Germline V gene sequence: CDR1 PRHDT, CDR2 FYEKMQ (reference sequence). CDR3 sequence: CASSSGTGGAGANVLTF. Written as DNA, the CDR3 is TGTGCCAGCAGCTCCGGGACAGGGGGCGCTGGGGCCAACGTCCTGACTTTC.

V and J are TRBV5-6 and TRBJ2-1; 13 bases are a match to TRBD2. The CDR3 has 16 residues. CDR1 is SGHDT and CDR2 is YYEEEE in the germline V gene. The V gene end was trimmed by 4 bases and the J gene end by 4 bases; junction bases not matched to a gene: 5. The CDR3 DNA sequence: TGTGCCAGCAGCCCCCGGACTAGCGGGGGATACAATGAGCAGTTCTTC. Translation gives CASSPRTSGGYNEQFF.

The chain recombines TRBV28 with TRBJ1-5; D call uncertain. The V end was cut by 5 bases, the J end by 11 bases, with 10 bases between. CDR3 length equals 11 residues. The V gene's germline CDR1 is MDHEN and CDR2 SYDVKM. CDR3 amino acids: CASSTTGTQHF. CDR3 in DNA: TGTGCCAGCAGTACCACTGGGACCCAGCATTTT.